This TCR beta chain is drawn from a study of blood T cell repertoires in COVID-19. Study details: Researchers got acute and convalescent COVID-19 samples from the United States, Italy and Spain. T cells, B-cell-depleted T cells, or PBMCs supplied cDNA or gDNA.

Germline CDR1 reads KGHSH; CDR2 reads LQKENI. The CDR3 has 12 residues. Trimming pared 6 bases from V and 6 bases from J, leaving 8 bases between. Data came from immunoSEQ multiplex PCR; TCRdb stores just in-frame clones and leaves some out. The sample yields some 96,000 clones, 88% seen once. The clonotype comes from a human donor in a cohort sampled during active COVID-19. Sequenced input: peripheral blood. This sequence joins TRBV18 and TRBJ2-2; D possibly corresponds to TRBD2 (6 bases). CDR3 loop: CASSPGAGELFF. CDR3 DNA sequence: TGTGCCAGCTCTCCGGGGGCCGGGGAGCTGTTTTTT.